The 10 T cell receptor beta chains in this list originate from one sample, sequenced in a study of shared clonotypes between healthy human individuals. The assay was immunoSEQ multiplex PCR, and TCRdb's table has in-frame clones only and misses some. There are millions of clones in the sample; about 92% occur only once, and around 0.14% lies in the top ten. The sequencing sample was made of naive CD4+ T cells sorted from blood. Stated subset: CD45RA+ positively selected. The receptor set was obtained from a man aged 18 to 30 in good health.

Only one count was recorded for this clone. V is TRBV28 and J is TRBJ1-1; D is undetermined. There are 14 residues in the CDR3. Germline CDR1 MDHEN, CDR2 SYDVKM. The germline V and J ends were trimmed by 2 bases and 1 base, with 8 bases remaining between them. Here the CDR3 DNA reads TGTGCCAGCAGTTTAAGCAGAGAGAACACTGAAGCTTTCTTT. It is translated as CASSLSRENTEAFF.

Points on this clone: The sample contains more than one DNA sequence encoding this CDR3. The CDR3 loop reads CASSEGQGYGYTF. For the CDR3, the DNA is TGTGCCAGCAGTGAGGGACAGGGCTATGGCTACACCTTC. The chain couples TRBV2 to TRBJ1-2; 9 bases are a match to TRBD1. V dropped 3 bases and J dropped 4; count of bases not matched to a gene: 0. In germline, CDR1 is SNHLY, CDR2 FYNNEI. CDR3 size: 13 residues.

V usage is TRBV19 and J usage is TRBJ2-3; D remains unclear. Germline V gene lookup returns CDR1 LNHDA and CDR2 SQIVND (reference sequence). V was trimmed by 6 bases and J by 4 bases, leaving 17 bases between them. The CDR3 totals 15 residues. The CDR3 DNA reads as TGTGCCAGTAGCCTTTGGGGTGAGGCGCCAGATACGCAGTATTTT. As protein: CASSLWGEAPDTQYF. Combining the CDR3 with reference TRBV19 and TRBJ2-3 gives the whole variable domain DGGITQSPKYLFRKEGQNVTLSCEQNLNHDAMYWYRQDPGQGLRLIYYSQIVNDFQKGDIAEGYSVSREKKESFPLTVTSAQKNPTAFYLCASSLWGEAPDTQYFGPGTRLTVL.

This chain connects TRBV9 to TRBJ2-2; perhaps TRBD1 as D (6 bases). In germline, CDR1 is SGDLS, CDR2 YYNGEE. V lost 3 bases to trimming and J lost 7 bases, with 22 bases between them. This CDR3 region has 17 residues. The CDR3 coding sequence is TGTGCCAGCAGCGCCCGGGACACCGGATCTCGAGGCGGGGAGCTGTTTTTT. The encoded protein is CASSARDTGSRGGELFF.

The V and J genes are TRBV5-1 and TRBJ1-4; tentatively, D is TRBD1 (5 bases). The CDR3 has 14 amino acids. Trimming removed 5 bases at V and 7 bases at J, with 15 bases between. The germline V gene has CDR1 SGHRS and CDR2 YFSETQ. The CDR3 sequence: CASSEGDSIEKLFF. For the CDR3, the DNA is TGCGCCAGCAGTGAGGGCGACAGTATTGAAAAACTGTTTTTT. Looking up the rest from reference TRBV5-1 and TRBJ1-4 gives the full variable domain: KAGVTQTPRYLIKTRGQQVTLSCSPISGHRSVSWYQQTPGQGLQFLFEYFSETQRNKGNFPGRFSGRQFSNSRSEMNVSTLELGDSALYLCASSEGDSIEKLFFGSGTQLSVL.

J is TRBJ1-1 and V is TRBV7-3; tentatively, D is TRBD1 (5 bases). The germline CDR1 and CDR2 sequences are SGHTA and FQGTGA. This CDR3 comprises 14 residues. The V and J ends lost 5 bases and 1 base respectively, with 11 bases between them. CDR3 coding DNA: TGTGCCAGCAGCAAAGGGACGGCGAACACTGAAGCTTTCTTT. Translation gives CASSKGTANTEAFF. Based on the CDR3 plus reference TRBV7-3 and TRBJ1-1, the full variable domain is GAGVSQTPSNKVTEKGKYVELRCDPISGHTALYWYRQSLGQGPEFLIYFQGTGAADDSGLPNDRFFAVRPEGSVSTLKIQRTERGDSAVYLCASSKGTANTEAFFGQGTRLTVV.

CDR3 protein: CASSAGTDNYNSPLHF. DNA of the CDR3: TGTGCCAGCAGCGCTGGGACTGATAACTATAATTCACCCCTCCACTTT. The chain combines TRBV9 with TRBJ1-6, with a weak D call TRBD1 (5 bases). Germline assignment: CDR1 SGDLS and CDR2 YYNGEE. The CDR3 is 16 amino acids. Trimming removed 3 bases at V and 3 bases at J, with 13 bases between.

The rearrangement uses TRBV18 and TRBJ1-5, with D possibly being TRBD1 (6 bases). Deletions cut 2 bases from V and 4 bases from J, with 12 bases between. The CDR3 contains 15 residues. Germline V CDR1 and CDR2: KGHSH, LQKENI. CDR3 region: CASSPNQGPNQPQHF. The CDR3 DNA is TGTGCCAGCTCACCAAACCAGGGGCCGAATCAGCCCCAGCATTTT.

A remark on this clone: This is likely a read error, given that the CDR3 carries no conserved phenylalanine or tryptophan at its end. The V call is TRBV5-1, the J call TRBJ2-3, with a possible D match to TRBD1 (7 bases). V was cut by 0 bases and J by 5 bases, with 13 bases left in between. Germline-derived CDR1 and CDR2 are SGHRS and YFSETQ. The CDR3 has 15 amino acids. Here the CDR3 reads CASSLDRGLGDTQYL. Here the CDR3 DNA reads TGCGCCAGCAGCTTGGACAGGGGACTTGGAGATACGCAGTATCTT.

The chain employs TRBV2 and TRBJ1-1, with 9 bases aligning to TRBD1. The CDR3 spans 15 residues. The germline V gene encodes CDR1 SNHLY and CDR2 FYNNEI. Germline trimming cut 6 bases from V and 0 bases from J; bases unmatched to any gene: 5. The CDR3 loop reads CASRTGGRLNTEAFF. The CDR3 DNA follows: TGTGCCAGCAGGACAGGGGGGCGGCTGAACACTGAAGCTTTCTTT.